A selection of T cell receptor beta chains follows, all from one sample in a study of Graves' ophthalmopathy and Graves' hyperthyroidism. TCRdb reanalysed the multiplex PCR reads using MiXCR and keeps one entry per CDR3 protein. This sample has a few hundred thousand distinct CDR3 sequences; 15% occur once, and the top ten carry about 7.3%. Material for sequencing was peripheral blood. The source is a woman aged 18-29 years with stable Graves' hyperthyroidism. CDR3s include the opening cysteine and the closing phenylalanine or tryptophan. The order of the fields is V gene, J gene, clone size, D gene, CDR3 protein, CDR3 DNA. D genes are given only for firm matches. Expanded clones get a size class; other rows say once, few or many, or leave the size out.

>TRBV6-1|TRBJ2-4|NA|NA
CASSGRLDQVGIKYF
TGTGCCAGCAGTGGTCGACTAGACCAGGTGGGGATTAAGTACTTC
>TRBV12-3/TRBV12-4|TRBJ1-5|many|TRBD1
CASSLKGQGFQPQHF
TGTGCCAGCAGTCTGAAGGGACAGGGTTTCCAGCCCCAGCATTTT
>TRBV6-1|TRBJ1-5|NA|NA
CASTRQAFSQPQHF
TGTGCCAGCACAAGACAGGCTTTCAGTCAGCCCCAGCATTTT
>TRBV12-3/TRBV12-4|TRBJ2-7|few|TRBD2
CASSEGLAGREYEQYF
TGTGCCAGCAGCGAGGGACTAGCGGGACGGGAGTACGAGCAGTACTTC
>TRBV14|TRBJ2-5|NA|NA
CASSQVSSEGTQYF
TGTGCCAGCAGCCAAGTTTCCAGCGAAGGGACCCAGTACTTC
>TRBV7-8|TRBJ2-7|many|TRBD1
CASSLVGQGLQYF
TGTGCCAGCAGCTTAGTGGGACAGGGGCTGCAGTACTTC
>TRBV27|TRBJ1-1|many|NA
CATTLGGPNTEAFF
TGTGCCACCACCCTCGGTGGCCCGAACACTGAAGCTTTCTTT
>TRBV18|TRBJ1-5|once|TRBD1
CASSRQGAGQPQHF
TGTGCCAGCTCACGACAGGGGGCCGGGCAGCCCCAGCATTTT
>TRBV12-3/TRBV12-4|TRBJ1-1|many|TRBD1
CASSSDRVVNPEAFF
TGTGCCAGCAGTTCCGACAGGGTAGTGAATCCTGAAGCTTTCTTT
>TRBV12-3/TRBV12-4|TRBJ1-1|many|TRBD1
CASSVTGQGGTEAFF
TGTGCCAGCAGTGTTACGGGACAGGGGGGAACTGAAGCTTTCTTT
>TRBV12-3/TRBV12-4|TRBJ1-1|many|NA
CASRLDLYAEAFF
TGTGCCAGCAGACTGGACCTGTACGCTGAAGCTTTCTTT
>TRBV6-1|TRBJ2-4|many|TRBD2
CASSESASGLAKNIKYF
TGTGCCAGCAGTGAATCCGCTAGCGGGCTAGCCAAAAACATTAAGTACTTC
>TRBV20-1|TRBJ1-2|many|NA
CSAWTARYGYTF
TGCAGTGCTTGGACAGCCCGCTATGGCTACACCTTC
>TRBV24-1|TRBJ1-3|many|NA
CAKGGGFGNTIYF
TGTGCCAAGGGGGGGGGCTTTGGAAACACCATATATTTT
>TRBV24-1|TRBJ2-7|many|NA
CATSVGGNTYEQYF
TGTGCCACCAGTGTTGGGGGCAATACCTACGAGCAGTACTTC
>TRBV7-3|TRBJ1-1|NA|TRBD1
CASSRGTGDRFF
TGTGCCAGCAGCCGCGGGACAGGGGATCGGTTCTTT